This T cell receptor beta chain was sequenced during a study of long-term antiretroviral therapy in people with HIV. Study as a whole: Samples collected earliest predate the 2015 immediate-ART recommendation by about a decade.

On this clone: Its target is not known.

Findings and caveats of the study: Repertoires from HIV showed CDR3 length ranges narrower than those of controls. Repertoire dominance by clones expanded before ART was seen at all time points.

CDR1 MNHEY and CDR2 SVGAGI come from the germline V gene. The CDR3 is made up of 14 amino acids. The V end lost 6 bases, the J end lost 0 bases, and 11 bases lay between the germline ends. Per donor, a minimum of one pre-ART and a minimum of two post-ART PBMC samples were available. The libraries were made with immunoSEQ v3.0 at survey level. Measured with immunoSEQ multiplex PCR; TCRdb has only the in-frame clones, and not every one. The table has 40,000 to 50,000 clones, roughly 93% seen once. The material was unsorted PBMCs, obtained about 9 years after starting antiretroviral therapy. This clonotype was obtained from a man aged 25-45 years with HIV. The V and J genes are TRBV6-5 and TRBJ1-2; D perhaps matches TRBD1 (6 bases). The CDR3 region has the DNA TGTGCCAGCAGCGGACAGAACTCTAACTATGGCTACACCTTC. Protein: CASSGQNSNYGYTF.